Listed below are T cell receptor beta chains from one sample, sequenced in a study of blood T cell repertoires in COVID-19. Measured with immunoSEQ multiplex PCR; TCRdb has only the in-frame clones, and not every one. Here the sample spans over 200,000 clones, around 88% being singletons. Sample: peripheral blood. The source of these receptors is a woman in her forties or fifties with acute or convalescent COVID-19. The conserved cysteine and the conserved F or W are not part of the CDR3 here.

TRBV5-6 ASSLPTRGNEQF
TRBV9 ASSASGTGMSNEQF
TRBV28 ASSPRSWTGDTEAF
TRBV11-2 ASSLPYGAKNIQY
TRBV9 ASSVEGEGTGELF
TRBV2 ASSAGLAGLQETQY
TRBV5-4 ASSWGLAGESTEQF
TRBV28 ASSFGGAGYNEQF
TRBV11-2 ASSLRGIYNSPLH
TRBV5-6 ASSVDSSGNTIY
TRBV2 ASSEGSSPVETQY
TRBV5-1 ASSLEGGRDSPLH
TRBV5-1 ASSLASGSSEQF
TRBV9 ASSVDPSKGIQY
TRBV28 ASNLSGGLEAF
TRBV7-2 ASSPSRRRGTSTDTQY
TRBV11-2 ASSFGSSSYEQY